This TCR beta chain is drawn from a study of blood T cells in healthy people across ages. In this sample, this clonotype turned up a few times. Next came a second PCR, run for roughly 6 to 11 cycles, which used a sample-barcoded 5' primer along with a J-beta primer mix. All cDNA molecules were each tagged by a template-switch adaptor with 12 random nucleotides. MiXCR, applied by TCRdb to the 5' RACE reads, yields one record per CDR3 protein. The profile shows around 800,000 distinct CDR3 sequences, 20% to 30% of them singletons. A further study also used this sample, focusing on T cells of mothers and their children. That publication notes: In both related and unrelated pairs, TCR recombination output is shaped similarly by thymic selection.

The receptor comes from a boy aged 5-17 years in good health. Input material: blood.

In DNA, the CDR3 is TGTGCCAGCAGCCGGGGACAGATTCACAATGAGCAGTTCTTC. Its translation: CASSRGQIHNEQFF. The chain is built from TRBV3-1 and TRBJ2-1, with 7 positions matching TRBD1. CDR1 is LGHDT, CDR2 YNNKEL, per germline (reference sequence). The CDR3 spans 14 residues. J gave up 5 bases and V 4 bases, and 5 bases lay outside the gene matches.